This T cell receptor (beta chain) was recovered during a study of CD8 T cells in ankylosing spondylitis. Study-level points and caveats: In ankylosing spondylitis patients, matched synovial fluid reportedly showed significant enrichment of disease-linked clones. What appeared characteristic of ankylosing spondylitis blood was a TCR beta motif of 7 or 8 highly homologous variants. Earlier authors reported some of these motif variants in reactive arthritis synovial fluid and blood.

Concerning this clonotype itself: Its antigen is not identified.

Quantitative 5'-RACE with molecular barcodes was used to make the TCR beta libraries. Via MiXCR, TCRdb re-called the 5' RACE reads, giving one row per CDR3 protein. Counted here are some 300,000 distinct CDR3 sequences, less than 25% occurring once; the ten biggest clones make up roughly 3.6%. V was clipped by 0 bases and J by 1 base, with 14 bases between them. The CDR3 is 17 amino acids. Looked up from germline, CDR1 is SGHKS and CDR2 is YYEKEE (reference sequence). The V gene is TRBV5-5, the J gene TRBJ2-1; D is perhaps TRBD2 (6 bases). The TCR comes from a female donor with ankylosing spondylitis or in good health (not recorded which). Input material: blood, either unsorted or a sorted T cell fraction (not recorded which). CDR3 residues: CASSLVGTPGSYNEQFF. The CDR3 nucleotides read TGTGCCAGCAGCTTGGTAGGGACTCCAGGTTCCTACAATGAGCAGTTCTTC. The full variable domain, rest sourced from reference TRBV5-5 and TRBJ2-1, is DAGVTQSPTHLIKTRGQQVTLRCSPISGHKSVSWYQQVLGQGPQFIFQYYEKEERGRGNFPDRFSARQFPNYSSELNVNALLLGDSALYLCASSLVGTPGSYNEQFFGPGTRLTVL.